This is a list of T cell receptor beta chains from one sample in a study of cytomegalovirus exposure and HLA in healthy donors. The data were produced by immunoSEQ multiplex PCR, yet TCRdb's version contains in-frame clones alone and is incomplete. The table gives 40,000 to 50,000 clones; the top ten clones make up 1.8% of it. Sample: PBMCs. The receptors were sampled from a woman in her thirties in good health and CMV-seronegative. Each CDR3 is given with its conserved first and last residue. A D gene is named only where the DNA matches it firmly.

TRBD2,TRBJ2-1,TRBV2,CASNQAGVNEQFF,TGTGCCAGCAATCAAGCGGGAGTCAATGAGCAGTTCTTC
-,TRBJ2-7,TRBV11-3,CASSPQGGRNYEQYF,TGTGCCAGCAGCCCGCAGGGGGGACGAAACTACGAGCAGTACTTC
-,TRBJ1-3,TRBV9,CASSVEGVTGNTIYF,TGTGCCAGCAGCGTTGAGGGGGTTACTGGAAACACCATATATTTT
-,TRBJ2-5,TRBV7-9,CASIPIAGETQYF,TGTGCCAGCATCCCCATAGCCGGCGAGACCCAGTACTTC
-,TRBJ2-3,TRBV4-1,CASRGTGGVDTQYF,TGCGCCAGCCGAGGGACTGGGGGTGTAGATACGCAGTATTTT
-,TRBJ2-7,TRBV5-1,CASSNGQRRYEQYF,TGCGCCAGCAGTAATGGGCAGCGGCGCTACGAGCAGTACTTC
TRBD1,TRBJ2-7,TRBV6-5,CASRRRTGSSYEQYF,TGTGCCAGCAGACGCCGGACAGGGAGCTCCTACGAGCAGTACTTC
-,TRBJ1-3,TRBV9,CASSAGSWTAGNTIYF,TGTGCCAGCAGCGCGGGGTCATGGACAGCTGGAAACACCATATATTTT
-,TRBJ2-7,TRBV6-5,CASSYSPTTYEQYF,TGTGCCAGCAGTTACTCCCCGACTACCTACGAGCAGTACTTC
TRBD1,TRBJ2-7,TRBV5-5,CASNKDRGGVYEQYF,TGTGCCAGCAACAAGGACAGGGGAGGCGTCTACGAGCAGTACTTC
TRBD1,TRBJ1-4,TRBV7-9,CASSFGGTGKKLFF,TGTGCCAGCAGCTTTGGCGGGACAGGGAAAAAACTGTTTTTT
-,TRBJ2-7,TRBV2,CASRAGGYEQYF,TGTGCCAGCAGGGCTGGAGGGTACGAGCAGTACTTC
TRBD1,TRBJ1-2,TRBV9,CASSASQGQPNYGYTF,TGTGCCAGCAGCGCCTCACAGGGGCAACCTAACTATGGCTACACCTTC
-,TRBJ2-7,TRBV9,CASSVGSAYEQYF,TGTGCCAGCAGCGTAGGGTCAGCCTACGAGCAGTACTTC
-,TRBJ2-5,TRBV5-1,CASSSQETQYF,TGCGCCAGCAGCTCTCAAGAGACCCAGTACTTC
-,TRBJ2-3,TRBV5-4,CASSLVGRGSLTDTQYF,TGTGCCAGCAGCTTGGTAGGACGGGGGAGTCTTACAGATACGCAGTATTTT
-,TRBJ2-1,TRBV19,CASSPHYNEQFF,TGTGCCAGTAGTCCCCACTACAATGAGCAGTTCTTC
TRBD2,TRBJ2-7,TRBV4-1,CASSQATSGSEYEQYF,TGCGCCAGCAGCCAAGCGACTAGCGGGAGTGAGTACGAGCAGTACTTC
TRBD2,TRBJ2-3,TRBV29-1,CSVTSAISVDTQYF,TGCAGCGTGACTAGCGCCATCTCGGTGGATACGCAGTATTTT
TRBD1,TRBJ2-2,TRBV9,CASSRDRTGELFF,TGTGCCAGCAGCCGGGACAGGACCGGGGAGCTGTTTTTT
-,TRBJ1-2,TRBV18,CASSYTNYGYTF,TGTGCCAGCTCGTATACTAACTATGGCTACACCTTC
TRBD2,TRBJ2-7,TRBV4-1,CASSQDPTSGSSYEQYF,TGCGCCAGCAGCCAAGATCCGACTAGCGGGAGCTCCTACGAGCAGTACTTC
TRBD1,TRBJ1-1,TRBV29-1,CSVIQGANTEAFF,TGCAGCGTCATACAGGGGGCTAACACTGAAGCTTTCTTT
-,TRBJ2-1,TRBV5-3,CARSRTGPVMNEQFF,TGTGCCAGAAGCCGCACAGGGCCCGTGATGAATGAGCAGTTCTTC
TRBD1,TRBJ2-6,TRBV4-1,CASSGTGGGGANVLTF,TGCGCCAGCAGTGGGACAGGGGGCGGTGGGGCCAACGTCCTGACTTTC
-,TRBJ2-7,TRBV10-1,CATHRERDEQYF,TGCGCCACCCACCGGGAACGGGACGAGCAGTACTTC
-,TRBJ1-1,TRBV19,CASSTHPGRGSMNTEAFF,TGTGCCAGTAGTACACACCCGGGCAGGGGTTCAATGAACACTGAAGCTTTCTTT
-,TRBJ2-1,TRBV18,CASSPPPNNEQFF,TGTGCCAGCTCACCCCCCCCCAACAATGAGCAGTTCTTC
TRBD1,TRBJ1-5,TRBV28,CASSQDRVGHQPQHF,TGTGCCAGCAGCCAGGACAGGGTGGGGCATCAGCCCCAGCATTTT
TRBD1,TRBJ1-5,TRBV4-1,CASSQDGAGGFNQPQHF,TGCGCCAGCAGCCAAGATGGGGCAGGGGGCTTCAATCAGCCCCAGCATTTT
TRBD2,TRBJ2-7,TRBV4-1,CASSQLLGLAGRVYEQYF,TGCGCCAGCAGCCAGCTATTAGGACTAGCGGGAAGGGTTTACGAGCAGTACTTC
TRBD2,TRBJ2-1,TRBV5-4,CASSFKRDSSYNEQFF,TGTGCCAGCAGCTTCAAGCGGGATAGCTCCTACAATGAGCAGTTCTTC
TRBD2,TRBJ2-5,TRBV30,CAWSRLAGGETQYF,TGTGCCTGGAGTCGACTAGCGGGAGGTGAGACCCAGTACTTC
-,TRBJ2-1,TRBV7-9,CASSTLGGLSPPYNEQFF,TGTGCCAGCAGCACCCTGGGGGGTCTTAGTCCCCCTTACAATGAGCAGTTCTTC
TRBD2,TRBJ2-3,TRBV6-4,CASSDEAGGRDTQYF,TGTGCCAGCAGTGACGAGGCGGGGGGGAGAGATACGCAGTATTTT
TRBD1,TRBJ1-2,TRBV4-1,CASSRDRGPGGYTF,TGCGCCAGCAGCCGAGACAGGGGTCCGGGGGGCTACACCTTC
-,TRBJ2-7,TRBV28,CASSYGGDSSYEQYF,TGTGCCAGCAGTTATGGCGGGGACAGCTCCTACGAGCAGTACTTC
TRBD1,TRBJ2-7,TRBV18,CASSRTGAREQYF,TGTGCCAGCTCAAGGACAGGGGCAAGGGAGCAGTACTTC
-,TRBJ1-2,TRBV18,CASSPRTGNLRGYTF,TGTGCCAGCTCACCACGTACAGGCAACCTCAGGGGCTACACCTTC
TRBD1,TRBJ2-1,TRBV7-3,CASSLMTGTGSNEQFF,TGTGCCAGCAGCCTGATGACAGGGACGGGCTCTAATGAGCAGTTCTTC
-,TRBJ1-2,TRBV14,CASSQDGRVAYGYTF,TGTGCCAGCAGCCAAGATGGCAGGGTGGCCTATGGCTACACCTTC
-,TRBJ1-5,TRBV5-6,CASSLGSQPQHF,TGTGCCAGCAGCTTGGGGAGTCAGCCCCAGCATTTT
-,TRBJ2-7,TRBV5-1,CASSLAGVQREEQYF,TGCGCCAGCAGCTTGGCAGGGGTCCAAAGGGAAGAGCAGTACTTC
TRBD1,TRBJ1-5,TRBV19,CASSTRRQETGRLGQPQHF,TGTGCCAGTAGTACCCGGCGGCAAGAGACAGGGAGGTTAGGTCAGCCCCAGCATTTT
TRBD1,TRBJ1-2,TRBV9,CASSVGVGQGGYTF,TGTGCCAGCAGCGTAGGGGTCGGACAGGGAGGCTACACCTTC